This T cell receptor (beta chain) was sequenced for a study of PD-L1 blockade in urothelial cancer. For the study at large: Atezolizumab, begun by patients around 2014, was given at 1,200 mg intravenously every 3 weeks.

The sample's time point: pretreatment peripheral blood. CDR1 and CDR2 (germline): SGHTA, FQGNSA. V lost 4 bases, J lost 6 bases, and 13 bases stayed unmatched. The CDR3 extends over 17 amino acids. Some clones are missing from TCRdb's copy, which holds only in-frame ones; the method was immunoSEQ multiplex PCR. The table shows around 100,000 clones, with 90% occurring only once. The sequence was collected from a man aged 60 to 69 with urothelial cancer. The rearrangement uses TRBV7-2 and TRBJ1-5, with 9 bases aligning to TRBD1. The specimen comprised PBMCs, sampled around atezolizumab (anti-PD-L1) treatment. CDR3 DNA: TGTGCCAGCAGCTCGAGGGGACAGGGATTTTTGGGTCAGCCCCAGCATTTT. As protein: CASSSRGQGFLGQPQHF. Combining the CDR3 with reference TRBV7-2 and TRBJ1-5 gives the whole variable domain GAGVSQSPSNKVTEKGKDVELRCDPISGHTALYWYRQSLGQGLEFLIYFQGNSAPDKSGLPSDRFSAERTGGSVSTLTIQRTQQEDSAVYLCASSSRGQGFLGQPQHFGDGTRLSIL.